The next 16 T cell receptor beta chains were all read from a single sample in a study of radiotherapy plus CTLA-4 blockade in lung cancer. Data came from immunoSEQ multiplex PCR; TCRdb stores just in-frame clones and leaves some out. The repertoire has about 73,000 clones, around nine tenths of them found once; the top ten carry 40%. Sequenced material: peripheral blood, taken from a patient treated with radiotherapy plus ipilimumab. The receptors come from a human donor with non-small cell lung cancer that progressed on radiotherapy plus ipilimumab.

The CDR3 bases are TGCGCCAGCAGTGAGTCCGGGGCATATGAGCAGTTCTTC. Translation gives CASSESGAYEQFF. V and J are TRBV10-1 and TRBJ2-1; D may correspond to TRBD1 or TRBD2 (5 bases each). V shed 0 bases and J shed 8 bases, with 8 bases lying between them. CDR1 is WNHNN and CDR2 is SYGVQD in the germline V gene (reference sequence). The CDR3 covers 13 residues.

J is TRBJ2-3 and V is TRBV5-1; D unclear. From germline, CDR1 is SGHRS and CDR2 YFSETQ. The CDR3 spans 13 residues. V lost 8 bases to trimming and J lost 3 bases, with 13 bases between them. CDR3 residues: CARIEQPTDTQYF. The CDR3 bases are TGCGCCAGGATAGAACAACCAACAGATACGCAGTATTTT. Full variable domain (rest looked up from reference TRBV5-1 and TRBJ2-3): KAGVTQTPRYLIKTRGQQVTLSCSPISGHRSVSWYQQTPGQGLQFLFEYFSETQRNKGNFPGRFSGRQFSNSRSEMNVSTLELGDSALYLCARIEQPTDTQYFGPGTRLTVL.

The rearrangement links TRBV30 to TRBJ2-1; TRBD1 or TRBD2 may be the D gene (5 bases each). Looked up from germline, CDR1 is GTSNPN and CDR2 is SVGIG (reference sequence). The CDR3 is made up of 14 amino acids. With 1 base removed from V and 0 bases from J, the gap between germline ends came to 7 bases. Here the CDR3 DNA reads TGTGCCTGGAGTGGAGGGGTCTCCTACAATGAGCAGTTCTTC. Translating gives CAWSGGVSYNEQFF.

This chain uses TRBV29-1 with TRBJ1-2; 7 bases fit TRBD1. This CDR3 has 12 amino acids. Germline trimming cut 3 bases from V and 2 bases from J; bases unmatched to any gene: 0. Germline V lookup: CDR1 SQVTM, CDR2 ANQGSEA. CDR3 in amino acids: CSVDRGNYGYTF. CDR3 DNA: TGCAGCGTTGACAGGGGGAACTATGGCTACACCTTC. The full variable domain, in which reference TRBV29-1 and TRBJ1-2 provide the parts outside the CDR3, is SAVISQKPSRDICQRGTSLTIQCQVDSQVTMMFWYRQQPGQSLTLIATANQGSEATYESGFVIDKFPISRPNLTFSTLTVSNMSPEDSSIYLCSVDRGNYGYTFGSGTRLTVV.

The genes are TRBV30 and TRBJ1-5, with a possible D match to TRBD1 (5 bases). The CDR3 consists of 13 residues. Germline CDR1 GTSNPN, CDR2 SVGIG (reference sequence). V was pared by 5 bases and J by 7 bases, with 15 bases between. This CDR3 reads CAWAQAGEQPQHF. CDR3 coding DNA: TGTGCCTGGGCGCAGGCGGGGGAACAGCCCCAGCATTTT.

The chain links TRBV27 to TRBJ1-3; possibly TRBD1 for D (5 bases). V dropped 6 bases and J dropped 0 bases, with 12 bases sitting between them. This CDR3 region has 15 residues. From germline, CDR1 is MNHEY and CDR2 SMNVEV (reference sequence). In nucleotides, the CDR3 is TGTGCCAGCAGGCAGGGTTGGGGCTCTGGAAACACCATATATTTT. Translation: CASRQGWGSGNTIYF.

The chain employs TRBV6-1 and TRBJ1-2; a weak D match, TRBD1 (5 bases). From germline, CDR1 is MNHNS and CDR2 SASEGT. The CDR3 is made up of 14 amino acids. V lost 6 bases to trimming and J lost 4 bases, with 15 bases between them. The CDR3 nucleotides are TGTGCCAGCAGCGGAACGGGGGGGAGCTATGGCTACACCTTC. Residues: CASSGTGGSYGYTF.

V gene TRBV11-3 combines with J gene TRBJ2-5; 13 nucleotides match TRBD2. Trimming at V came to 5 bases and at J to 4 bases, leaving 7 bases not matched to a gene. Germline V lookup: CDR1 SGHNT, CDR2 YENEEA. This CDR3 spans 16 amino acids. Here the CDR3 DNA reads TGTGCCAGCAGCCCTGGACTAGCGGGAGTGTTAGAGACCCAGTACTTC. This translates into CASSPGLAGVLETQYF. The complete variable domain, with remaining parts taken from reference TRBV11-3 and TRBJ2-5, reads EAGVVQSPRYKIIEKKQPVAFWCNPISGHNTLYWYLQNLGQGPELLIRYENEEAVDDSQLPKDRFSAERLKGVDSTLKIQPAELGDSAVYLCASSPGLAGVLETQYFGPGTRLLVL.

The V and J genes are TRBV6-1 and TRBJ2-7, with TRBD2 as a possible D gene (6 bases). Between the trimmed V and J ends, which lost 0 bases and 3 bases, there was a span of 12 bases. Per germline, CDR1 MNHNS and CDR2 SASEGT. CDR3 length: 15 residues. CDR3 in amino acids: CASSEAAGRNYEQYF. CDR3 in DNA: TGTGCCAGCAGTGAAGCTGCGGGAAGGAACTACGAGCAGTACTTC.

J is TRBJ2-5 and V is TRBV19; 11 nucleotides line up with TRBD1. The CDR3 contains 15 residues. Germline CDR1 is LNHDA and CDR2 is SQIVND (reference sequence). V shed 5 bases and J 4 bases; nucleotides not matched to a gene: 6. CDR3 in DNA: TGTGCCAGTAGTTCCAGGACAGGGGGCTCAGAGACCCAGTACTTC. It specifies CASSSRTGGSETQYF.

In nucleotides, the CDR3 is TGTGCCAGCAGTGTATTACCTAGTTTGGCGAAAAACATTCAGTACTTC. Encoded protein: CASSVLPSLAKNIQYF. The chain recombines TRBV2 with TRBJ2-4; no clear D. Germline V gene data show CDR1 as SNHLY and CDR2 as FYNNEI. This CDR3 has 16 amino acids. V dropped 4 bases and J dropped 4 bases, with 17 bases sitting between them.

V and J are TRBV5-1 and TRBJ2-1, with 8 bases lining up with TRBD2. V dropped 1 base and J dropped 1; count of bases not matched to a gene: 1. CDR1 and CDR2 from the germline V gene are SGHRS and YFSETQ. The CDR3 totals 15 residues. Here the CDR3 DNA reads TGCGCCAGCAGCTTGCAGCGGGAGTCCTACAATGAGCAGTTCTTC. Amino acid sequence: CASSLQRESYNEQFF.

J is TRBJ2-3 and V is TRBV2; 13 nucleotides match TRBD2. Germline V gene lookup returns CDR1 SNHLY and CDR2 FYNNEI. Germline trimming cut 8 bases from V and 3 bases from J; bases unmatched to any gene: 5. The length of the CDR3 is 15 residues. The CDR3 DNA is TGTGCCAGCGGGGAACTAGCGGGAGGGACAGATACGCAGTATTTT. It encodes CASGELAGGTDTQYF.

The chain has TRBV5-1 and TRBJ2-7; TRBD1 matches 10 bases. Trimming took 0 bases from V and 2 from J; bases not matched to a gene: 2. This CDR3 has 15 amino acids. Germline lookup yields CDR1 SGHRS and CDR2 YFSETQ. The CDR3 loop reads CASSLEGTGAYEQYF. The CDR3 nucleotides are TGCGCCAGCAGCTTGGAAGGGACAGGGGCCTACGAGCAGTACTTC.

This clone was seen a few times. V is TRBV30 and J is TRBJ1-2, with a weak D call TRBD1 (5 bases). Trimming cost V 2 bases and J 4 bases, with 11 bases left between them. The CDR3 runs 13 residues. Per germline, CDR1 GTSNPN and CDR2 SVGIG (reference sequence). CDR3 DNA: TGTGCCTGGAGTACTCGGGGGGGCTATGGCTACACCTTC. It translates to CAWSTRGGYGYTF.

The CDR3 nucleotides are TGTGCCTGGAGTGTACGGGTAGGGGTAGGCACTGAAGCTTTCTTT. Its protein product is CAWSVRVGVGTEAFF. The V and J genes are TRBV30 and TRBJ1-1; TRBD1 is a possible D gene (5 bases). With 0 bases removed from V and 4 bases from J, the gap between germline ends came to 15 bases. CDR3 length equals 15 residues. Germline CDR1 and CDR2: GTSNPN and SVGIG (reference sequence). The whole variable domain, filled in from reference TRBV30 and TRBJ1-1, reads SQTIHQWPATLVQPVGSPLSLECTVEGTSNPNLYWYRQAAGRGLQLLFYSVGIGQISSEVPQNLSASRPQDRQFILSSKKLLLSDSGFYLCAWSVRVGVGTEAFFGQGTRLTVV.